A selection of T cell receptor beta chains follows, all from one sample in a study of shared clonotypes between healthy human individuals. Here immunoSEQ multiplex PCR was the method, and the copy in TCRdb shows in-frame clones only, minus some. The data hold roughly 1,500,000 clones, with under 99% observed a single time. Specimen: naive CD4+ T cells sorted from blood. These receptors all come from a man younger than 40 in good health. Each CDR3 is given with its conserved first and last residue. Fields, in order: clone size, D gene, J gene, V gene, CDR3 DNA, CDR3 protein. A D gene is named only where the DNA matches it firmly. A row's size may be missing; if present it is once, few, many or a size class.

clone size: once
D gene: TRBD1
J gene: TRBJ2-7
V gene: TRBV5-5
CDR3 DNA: TGTGCCAGCAGCTACGACAGGGTCGAGCAGTACTTC
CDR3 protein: CASSYDRVEQYF

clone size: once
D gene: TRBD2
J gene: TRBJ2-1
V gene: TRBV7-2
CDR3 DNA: TGTGCCAGCAGCTTTGCTAGCGGGACATACAATGAGCAGTTCTTC
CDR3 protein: CASSFASGTYNEQFF

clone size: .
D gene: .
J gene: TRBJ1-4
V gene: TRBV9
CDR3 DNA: TGTGCCAGCAGCGTAGGTTTGGGGCCTAATGAAAAACTGTTTTTT
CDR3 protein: CASSVGLGPNEKLFF

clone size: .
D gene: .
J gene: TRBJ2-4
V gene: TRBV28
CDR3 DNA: TGTGCCAGCAGCCTTTCCGGGGGCAGACTAGCCAAAAACATTCAGTACTTC
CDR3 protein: CASSLSGGRLAKNIQYF

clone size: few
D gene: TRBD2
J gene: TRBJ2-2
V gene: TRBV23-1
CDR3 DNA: TGCGCCAGCAGACCGACTAGCGGGACGAACACCGGGGAGCTGTTTTTT
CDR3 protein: CASRPTSGTNTGELFF

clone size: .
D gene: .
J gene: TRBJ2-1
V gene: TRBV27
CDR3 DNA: TGTGCCAGCGGCAAGGGACGCAGCTCCTACAATGAGCAGTTCTTC
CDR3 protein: CASGKGRSSYNEQFF

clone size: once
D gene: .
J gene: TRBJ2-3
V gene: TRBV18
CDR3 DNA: TGTGCCAGCTCACCGACGGGGGGCTCTAGCACAGATACGCAGTATTTT
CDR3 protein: CASSPTGGSSTDTQYF

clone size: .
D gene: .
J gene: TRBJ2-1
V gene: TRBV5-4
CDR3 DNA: TGTGCCAGCAGCTCACCAATAGCGGTTGACAATGAGCAGTTCTTC
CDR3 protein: CASSSPIAVDNEQFF

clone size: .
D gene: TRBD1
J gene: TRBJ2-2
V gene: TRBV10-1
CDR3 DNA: TGCGCCAGCAGCGCAGGGGGCGGAACCGGGGAGCTGTTTTTT
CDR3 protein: CASSAGGGTGELFF

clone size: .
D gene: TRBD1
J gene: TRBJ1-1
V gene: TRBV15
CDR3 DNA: TGTGCCACCAGCAGGTCCCGGGACAGGGGATTGAACACTGAAGCTTTCTTT
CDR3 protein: CATSRSRDRGLNTEAFF

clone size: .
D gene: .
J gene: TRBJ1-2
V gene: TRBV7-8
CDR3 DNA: TGTGCCAGCAGCTTAGCCGCCAGCTATGGCTACACCTTC
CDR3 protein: CASSLAASYGYTF

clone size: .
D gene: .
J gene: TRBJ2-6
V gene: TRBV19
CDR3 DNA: TGTGCCAGTAGCATCTCTGGGGCCAACGTCCTGACTTTC
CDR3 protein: CASSISGANVLTF

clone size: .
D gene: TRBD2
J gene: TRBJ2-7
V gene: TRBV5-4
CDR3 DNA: TGTGCCAGCAGCTGGAGCGGGAGTCGCGTCGAGCAGTACTTC
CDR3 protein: CASSWSGSRVEQYF

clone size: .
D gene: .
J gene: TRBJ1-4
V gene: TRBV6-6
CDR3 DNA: TGTGCCAGCCGACCGAGCGGGCTAGAAAAACTGTTTTTT
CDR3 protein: CASRPSGLEKLFF

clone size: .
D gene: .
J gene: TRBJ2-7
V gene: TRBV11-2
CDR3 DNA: TGTGCCAGCAGCCGCGAGGACCGGGAGCAGTACTTC
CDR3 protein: CASSREDREQYF

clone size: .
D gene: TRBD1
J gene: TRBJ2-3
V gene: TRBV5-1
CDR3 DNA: TGCGCCAGCAGCCTTGGGACAGCTACAGATACGCAGTATTTT
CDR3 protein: CASSLGTATDTQYF

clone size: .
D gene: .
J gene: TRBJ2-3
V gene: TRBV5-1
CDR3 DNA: TGCGCCAGCAGTGATACCGGGACACTGTTAAACACAGATACGCAGTATTTT
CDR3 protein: CASSDTGTLLNTDTQYF

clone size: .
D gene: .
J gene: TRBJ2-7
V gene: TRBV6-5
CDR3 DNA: TGTGCCAGCAGTTTGGTCGGAACGTACGAGCAGTACTTC
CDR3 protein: CASSLVGTYEQYF

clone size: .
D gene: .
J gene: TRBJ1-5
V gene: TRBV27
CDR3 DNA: TGTGCCAGCCGTTTATCTCTCGTCGGTCAGCCCCAGCATTTT
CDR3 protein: CASRLSLVGQPQHF

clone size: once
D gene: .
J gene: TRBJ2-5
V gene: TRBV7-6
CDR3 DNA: TGCGCCAGCAGCTTAGGTCGCGGCCCCCAAGAGACCCAGTACTTC
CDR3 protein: CASSLGRGPQETQYF

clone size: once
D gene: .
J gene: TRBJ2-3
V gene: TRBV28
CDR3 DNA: TGTGCCAGCAGACAGAGCACAGATACGCAGTATTTT
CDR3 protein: CASRQSTDTQYF

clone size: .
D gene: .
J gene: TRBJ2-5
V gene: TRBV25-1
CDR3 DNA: TGTGCCAGCAATAGCGTAGGTGTTGAGACCCAGTACTTC
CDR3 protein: CASNSVGVETQYF

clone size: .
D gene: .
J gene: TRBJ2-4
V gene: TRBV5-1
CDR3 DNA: TGCGTCAGCAGCTTCCTTGGGGCATCGGAGAACATTCAGTACTTC
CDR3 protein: CVSSFLGASENIQYF

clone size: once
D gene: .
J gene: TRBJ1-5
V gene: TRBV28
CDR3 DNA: TGTGCCAGCAGTTTCATCCAGGGAAATAATCAGCCCCAGCATTTT
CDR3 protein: CASSFIQGNNQPQHF

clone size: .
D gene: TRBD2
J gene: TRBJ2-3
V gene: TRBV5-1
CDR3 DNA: TGCGCCAGCAGCTTGGCTTATAGGCGGGAGGGCCCAGATACGCAGTATTTT
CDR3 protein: CASSLAYRREGPDTQYF

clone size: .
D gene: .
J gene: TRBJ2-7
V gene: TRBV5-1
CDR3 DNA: TGCGCCAGCAGCTTGCCAGGGGTCCACGAGCAGTACTTC
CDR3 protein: CASSLPGVHEQYF

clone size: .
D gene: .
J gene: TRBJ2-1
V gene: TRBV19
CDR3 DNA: TGTGCCAGTAGCCCCAGACCCCATCTGGACAGCTCCTACAATGAGCAGTTCTTC
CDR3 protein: CASSPRPHLDSSYNEQFF

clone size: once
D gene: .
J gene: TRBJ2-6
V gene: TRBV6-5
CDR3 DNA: TGTGCCAGCTCTGGGGCCAACGTCCTGACTTTC
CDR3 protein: CASSGANVLTF

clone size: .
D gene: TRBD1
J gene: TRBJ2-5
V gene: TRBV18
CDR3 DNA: TGTGCCAGCGCCGGGACAGGGGGAGAGACCCAGTACTTC
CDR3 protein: CASAGTGGETQYF

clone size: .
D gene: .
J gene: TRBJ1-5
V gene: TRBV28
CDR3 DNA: TGTGCCAGCAGTACGGGAGGTCAGCCCCAGCATTTT
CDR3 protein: CASSTGGQPQHF

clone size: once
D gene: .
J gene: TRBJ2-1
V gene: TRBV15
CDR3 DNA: TGTGCCACCAGCAGAGCTGGAGTGAAGTACAATGAGCAGTTCTTC
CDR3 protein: CATSRAGVKYNEQFF

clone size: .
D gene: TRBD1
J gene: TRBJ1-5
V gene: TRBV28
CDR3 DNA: TGTGCCAGCAGTTTCATCGACAGGGACTTCAATCAGCCCCAGCATTTT
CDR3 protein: CASSFIDRDFNQPQHF

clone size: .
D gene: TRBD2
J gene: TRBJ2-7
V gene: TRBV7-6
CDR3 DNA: TGTGCCAGCAGCTTAGTTTTTCGACCCCGAGGGAGGGCCGAGCAGTACTTC
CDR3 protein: CASSLVFRPRGRAEQYF

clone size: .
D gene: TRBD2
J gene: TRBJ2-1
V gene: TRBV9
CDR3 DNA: TGTGCCAGCAGCGTAAAGGGGACTAGCGGGAGTCTGAATGAGCAGTTCTTC
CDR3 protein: CASSVKGTSGSLNEQFF

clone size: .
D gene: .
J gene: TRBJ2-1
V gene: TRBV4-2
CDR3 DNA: TGTGCCAGCAGCGACCTTGAGGGTGGGGCCTCGTGGGTCCCCTACAATGAGCAGTTCTTC
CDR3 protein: CASSDLEGGASWVPYNEQFF

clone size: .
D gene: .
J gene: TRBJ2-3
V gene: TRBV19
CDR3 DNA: TGTGCCAGTAGTATAAGCTCCTTGGATACGCAGTATTTT
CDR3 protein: CASSISSLDTQYF

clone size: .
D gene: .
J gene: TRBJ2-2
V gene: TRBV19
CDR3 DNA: TGTGCCAGTAAAGACCCGCCCACCGGGGAGCTGTTTTTT
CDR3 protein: CASKDPPTGELFF

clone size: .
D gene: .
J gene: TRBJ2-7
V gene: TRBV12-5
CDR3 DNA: TGTGCTAGTGGTTTGGCCCGGACTTCTGGATCCTACGAGCAGTACTTC
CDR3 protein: CASGLARTSGSYEQYF

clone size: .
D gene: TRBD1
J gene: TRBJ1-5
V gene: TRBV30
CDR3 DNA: TGTGCCTGGAGCGCGGACAGGGCGTATCAGCCCCAGCATTTT
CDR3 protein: CAWSADRAYQPQHF

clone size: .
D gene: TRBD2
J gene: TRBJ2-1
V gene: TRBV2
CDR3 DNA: TGTGCCAGCAGACCCGGGACTAGCGGGAGAAATGAGCAGTTCTTC
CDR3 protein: CASRPGTSGRNEQFF

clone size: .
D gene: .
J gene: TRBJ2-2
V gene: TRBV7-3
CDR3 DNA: TGTGCCAGCTCCACGGACAGCCGGAGCACCGGGGAGCTGTTTTTT
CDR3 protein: CASSTDSRSTGELFF

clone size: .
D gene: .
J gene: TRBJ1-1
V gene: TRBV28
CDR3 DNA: TGTGCCAGCAGTTTATACAAGACTGAAGCTTTCTTT
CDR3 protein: CASSLYKTEAFF

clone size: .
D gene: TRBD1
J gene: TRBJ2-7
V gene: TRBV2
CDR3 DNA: TGTGCCAGCAGGGCCGGGACAGGGGCCTACGAGCAGTACTTC
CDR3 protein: CASRAGTGAYEQYF

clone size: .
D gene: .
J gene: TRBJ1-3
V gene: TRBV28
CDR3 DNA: TGTGCCAGCACGAGAGGGGATCTTGGAAACACCATATATTTT
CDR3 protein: CASTRGDLGNTIYF

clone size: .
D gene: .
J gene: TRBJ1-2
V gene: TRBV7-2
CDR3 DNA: TGTGCCAGCAGTCCCGACTCCGGAGAATATGGCTACACCTTC
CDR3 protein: CASSPDSGEYGYTF

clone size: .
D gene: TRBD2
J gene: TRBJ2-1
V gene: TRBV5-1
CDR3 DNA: TGCGCCAGCAGCTTGCTCCTAGCGGGGCAAAACAATGAGCAGTTCTTC
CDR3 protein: CASSLLLAGQNNEQFF

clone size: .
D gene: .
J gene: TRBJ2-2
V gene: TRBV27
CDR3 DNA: TGTGCCAGCAAGGGGAGAATTACCGGGGAGCTGTTTTTT
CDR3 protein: CASKGRITGELFF

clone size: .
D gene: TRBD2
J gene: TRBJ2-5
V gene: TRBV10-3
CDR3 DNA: TGTGCCATCAGTGGCCCGGCCAAGCGGGAGGGCCATGCGGGCAAAGAGACCCAGTACTTC
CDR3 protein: CAISGPAKREGHAGKETQYF

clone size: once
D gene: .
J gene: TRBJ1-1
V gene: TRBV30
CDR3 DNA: TGTGCCTGGAGCGAAGCTTTGAACACTGAAGCTTTCTTT
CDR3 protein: CAWSEALNTEAFF

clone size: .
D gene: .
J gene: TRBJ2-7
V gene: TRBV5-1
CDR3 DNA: TGCGCCAGCAGCAAGGACAGAGACGAGCAGTACTTC
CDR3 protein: CASSKDRDEQYF

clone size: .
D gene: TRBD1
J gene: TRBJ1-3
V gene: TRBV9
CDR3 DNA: TGTGCCAGCAGCGTAGCTGGACAGGACTCTGGAAACACCATATATTTT
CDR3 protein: CASSVAGQDSGNTIYF

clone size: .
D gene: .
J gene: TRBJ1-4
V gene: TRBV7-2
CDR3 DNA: TGTGCCAGCAGCTTACGTCAGGGAAGTGAAAAACTGTTTTTT
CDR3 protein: CASSLRQGSEKLFF

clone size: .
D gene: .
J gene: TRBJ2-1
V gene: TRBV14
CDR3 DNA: TGTGCCAGCAGCCACAAGGGTCAGTTCTACAATGAGCAGTTCTTC
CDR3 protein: CASSHKGQFYNEQFF